What follows is one TCR beta chain and its context. Its antigen is not known. This specimen belongs to a study of cytomegalovirus exposure and HLA in healthy donors. Study-wide results and limits: According to an earlier analysis, most TCR beta V segments yielded productive rearrangements about 90% or about 30% of the time.

The PCR was carried out with 60 Vbeta primers and 13 Jbeta primers. The data were produced by immunoSEQ multiplex PCR, yet TCRdb's version contains in-frame clones alone and is incomplete. The table has around 110,000 clones, around 83% seen once. The sequencing input was PBMCs. This TCR came from a man aged 25 to 45 in good health and CMV-seropositive.

Here the CDR3 reads CASSALQGWNTEAFF. The CDR3 DNA sequence: TGTGCCAGCAGCGCCTTACAGGGATGGAACACTGAAGCTTTCTTT. The V and J genes are TRBV9 and TRBJ1-1, with D perhaps matching TRBD1 (6 bases). The CDR3 is 15 amino acids. Per germline, CDR1 SGDLS and CDR2 YYNGEE. Between the trimmed V and J ends, which lost 3 bases and 1 base, there was a span of 13 bases.